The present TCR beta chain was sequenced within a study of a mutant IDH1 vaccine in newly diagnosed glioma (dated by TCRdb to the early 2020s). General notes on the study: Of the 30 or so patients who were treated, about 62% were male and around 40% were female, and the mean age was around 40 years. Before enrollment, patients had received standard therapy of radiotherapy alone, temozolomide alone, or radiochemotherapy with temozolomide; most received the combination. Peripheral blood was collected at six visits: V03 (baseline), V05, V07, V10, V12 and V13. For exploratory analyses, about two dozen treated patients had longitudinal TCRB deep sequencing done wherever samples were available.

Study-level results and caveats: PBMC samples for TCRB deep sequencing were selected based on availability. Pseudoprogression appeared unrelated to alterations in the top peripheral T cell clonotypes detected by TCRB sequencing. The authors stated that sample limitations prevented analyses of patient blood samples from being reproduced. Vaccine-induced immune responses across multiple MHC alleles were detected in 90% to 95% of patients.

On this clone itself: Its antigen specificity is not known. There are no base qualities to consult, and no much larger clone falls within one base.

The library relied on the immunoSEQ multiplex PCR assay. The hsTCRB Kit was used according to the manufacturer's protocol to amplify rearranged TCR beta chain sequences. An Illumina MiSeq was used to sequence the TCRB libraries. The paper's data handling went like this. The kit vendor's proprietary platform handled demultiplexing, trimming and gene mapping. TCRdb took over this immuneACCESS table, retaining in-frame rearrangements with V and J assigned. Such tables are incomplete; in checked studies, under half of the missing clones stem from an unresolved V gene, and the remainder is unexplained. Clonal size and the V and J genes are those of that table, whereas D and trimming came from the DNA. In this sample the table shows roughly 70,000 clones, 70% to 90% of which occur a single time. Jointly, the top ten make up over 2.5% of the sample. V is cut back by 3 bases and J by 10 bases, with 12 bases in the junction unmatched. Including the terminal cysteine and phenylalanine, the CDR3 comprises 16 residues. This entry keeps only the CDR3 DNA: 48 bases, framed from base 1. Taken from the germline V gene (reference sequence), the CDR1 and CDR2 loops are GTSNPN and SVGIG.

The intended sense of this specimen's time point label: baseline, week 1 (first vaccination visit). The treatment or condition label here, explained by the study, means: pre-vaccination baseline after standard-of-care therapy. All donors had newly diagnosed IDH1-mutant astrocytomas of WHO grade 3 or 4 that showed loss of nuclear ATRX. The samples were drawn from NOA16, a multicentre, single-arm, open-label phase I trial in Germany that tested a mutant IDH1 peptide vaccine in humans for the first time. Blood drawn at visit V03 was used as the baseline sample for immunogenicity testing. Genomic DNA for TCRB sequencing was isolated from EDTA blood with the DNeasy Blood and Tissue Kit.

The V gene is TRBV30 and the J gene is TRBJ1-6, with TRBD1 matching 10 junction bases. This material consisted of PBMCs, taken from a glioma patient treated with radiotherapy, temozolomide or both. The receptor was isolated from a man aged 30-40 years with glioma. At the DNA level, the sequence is TGTGCCTGGAGGCTTCCCGGGACAGGGGTTTACTCACCCCTCCACTTT. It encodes CAWRLPGTGVYSPLHF.